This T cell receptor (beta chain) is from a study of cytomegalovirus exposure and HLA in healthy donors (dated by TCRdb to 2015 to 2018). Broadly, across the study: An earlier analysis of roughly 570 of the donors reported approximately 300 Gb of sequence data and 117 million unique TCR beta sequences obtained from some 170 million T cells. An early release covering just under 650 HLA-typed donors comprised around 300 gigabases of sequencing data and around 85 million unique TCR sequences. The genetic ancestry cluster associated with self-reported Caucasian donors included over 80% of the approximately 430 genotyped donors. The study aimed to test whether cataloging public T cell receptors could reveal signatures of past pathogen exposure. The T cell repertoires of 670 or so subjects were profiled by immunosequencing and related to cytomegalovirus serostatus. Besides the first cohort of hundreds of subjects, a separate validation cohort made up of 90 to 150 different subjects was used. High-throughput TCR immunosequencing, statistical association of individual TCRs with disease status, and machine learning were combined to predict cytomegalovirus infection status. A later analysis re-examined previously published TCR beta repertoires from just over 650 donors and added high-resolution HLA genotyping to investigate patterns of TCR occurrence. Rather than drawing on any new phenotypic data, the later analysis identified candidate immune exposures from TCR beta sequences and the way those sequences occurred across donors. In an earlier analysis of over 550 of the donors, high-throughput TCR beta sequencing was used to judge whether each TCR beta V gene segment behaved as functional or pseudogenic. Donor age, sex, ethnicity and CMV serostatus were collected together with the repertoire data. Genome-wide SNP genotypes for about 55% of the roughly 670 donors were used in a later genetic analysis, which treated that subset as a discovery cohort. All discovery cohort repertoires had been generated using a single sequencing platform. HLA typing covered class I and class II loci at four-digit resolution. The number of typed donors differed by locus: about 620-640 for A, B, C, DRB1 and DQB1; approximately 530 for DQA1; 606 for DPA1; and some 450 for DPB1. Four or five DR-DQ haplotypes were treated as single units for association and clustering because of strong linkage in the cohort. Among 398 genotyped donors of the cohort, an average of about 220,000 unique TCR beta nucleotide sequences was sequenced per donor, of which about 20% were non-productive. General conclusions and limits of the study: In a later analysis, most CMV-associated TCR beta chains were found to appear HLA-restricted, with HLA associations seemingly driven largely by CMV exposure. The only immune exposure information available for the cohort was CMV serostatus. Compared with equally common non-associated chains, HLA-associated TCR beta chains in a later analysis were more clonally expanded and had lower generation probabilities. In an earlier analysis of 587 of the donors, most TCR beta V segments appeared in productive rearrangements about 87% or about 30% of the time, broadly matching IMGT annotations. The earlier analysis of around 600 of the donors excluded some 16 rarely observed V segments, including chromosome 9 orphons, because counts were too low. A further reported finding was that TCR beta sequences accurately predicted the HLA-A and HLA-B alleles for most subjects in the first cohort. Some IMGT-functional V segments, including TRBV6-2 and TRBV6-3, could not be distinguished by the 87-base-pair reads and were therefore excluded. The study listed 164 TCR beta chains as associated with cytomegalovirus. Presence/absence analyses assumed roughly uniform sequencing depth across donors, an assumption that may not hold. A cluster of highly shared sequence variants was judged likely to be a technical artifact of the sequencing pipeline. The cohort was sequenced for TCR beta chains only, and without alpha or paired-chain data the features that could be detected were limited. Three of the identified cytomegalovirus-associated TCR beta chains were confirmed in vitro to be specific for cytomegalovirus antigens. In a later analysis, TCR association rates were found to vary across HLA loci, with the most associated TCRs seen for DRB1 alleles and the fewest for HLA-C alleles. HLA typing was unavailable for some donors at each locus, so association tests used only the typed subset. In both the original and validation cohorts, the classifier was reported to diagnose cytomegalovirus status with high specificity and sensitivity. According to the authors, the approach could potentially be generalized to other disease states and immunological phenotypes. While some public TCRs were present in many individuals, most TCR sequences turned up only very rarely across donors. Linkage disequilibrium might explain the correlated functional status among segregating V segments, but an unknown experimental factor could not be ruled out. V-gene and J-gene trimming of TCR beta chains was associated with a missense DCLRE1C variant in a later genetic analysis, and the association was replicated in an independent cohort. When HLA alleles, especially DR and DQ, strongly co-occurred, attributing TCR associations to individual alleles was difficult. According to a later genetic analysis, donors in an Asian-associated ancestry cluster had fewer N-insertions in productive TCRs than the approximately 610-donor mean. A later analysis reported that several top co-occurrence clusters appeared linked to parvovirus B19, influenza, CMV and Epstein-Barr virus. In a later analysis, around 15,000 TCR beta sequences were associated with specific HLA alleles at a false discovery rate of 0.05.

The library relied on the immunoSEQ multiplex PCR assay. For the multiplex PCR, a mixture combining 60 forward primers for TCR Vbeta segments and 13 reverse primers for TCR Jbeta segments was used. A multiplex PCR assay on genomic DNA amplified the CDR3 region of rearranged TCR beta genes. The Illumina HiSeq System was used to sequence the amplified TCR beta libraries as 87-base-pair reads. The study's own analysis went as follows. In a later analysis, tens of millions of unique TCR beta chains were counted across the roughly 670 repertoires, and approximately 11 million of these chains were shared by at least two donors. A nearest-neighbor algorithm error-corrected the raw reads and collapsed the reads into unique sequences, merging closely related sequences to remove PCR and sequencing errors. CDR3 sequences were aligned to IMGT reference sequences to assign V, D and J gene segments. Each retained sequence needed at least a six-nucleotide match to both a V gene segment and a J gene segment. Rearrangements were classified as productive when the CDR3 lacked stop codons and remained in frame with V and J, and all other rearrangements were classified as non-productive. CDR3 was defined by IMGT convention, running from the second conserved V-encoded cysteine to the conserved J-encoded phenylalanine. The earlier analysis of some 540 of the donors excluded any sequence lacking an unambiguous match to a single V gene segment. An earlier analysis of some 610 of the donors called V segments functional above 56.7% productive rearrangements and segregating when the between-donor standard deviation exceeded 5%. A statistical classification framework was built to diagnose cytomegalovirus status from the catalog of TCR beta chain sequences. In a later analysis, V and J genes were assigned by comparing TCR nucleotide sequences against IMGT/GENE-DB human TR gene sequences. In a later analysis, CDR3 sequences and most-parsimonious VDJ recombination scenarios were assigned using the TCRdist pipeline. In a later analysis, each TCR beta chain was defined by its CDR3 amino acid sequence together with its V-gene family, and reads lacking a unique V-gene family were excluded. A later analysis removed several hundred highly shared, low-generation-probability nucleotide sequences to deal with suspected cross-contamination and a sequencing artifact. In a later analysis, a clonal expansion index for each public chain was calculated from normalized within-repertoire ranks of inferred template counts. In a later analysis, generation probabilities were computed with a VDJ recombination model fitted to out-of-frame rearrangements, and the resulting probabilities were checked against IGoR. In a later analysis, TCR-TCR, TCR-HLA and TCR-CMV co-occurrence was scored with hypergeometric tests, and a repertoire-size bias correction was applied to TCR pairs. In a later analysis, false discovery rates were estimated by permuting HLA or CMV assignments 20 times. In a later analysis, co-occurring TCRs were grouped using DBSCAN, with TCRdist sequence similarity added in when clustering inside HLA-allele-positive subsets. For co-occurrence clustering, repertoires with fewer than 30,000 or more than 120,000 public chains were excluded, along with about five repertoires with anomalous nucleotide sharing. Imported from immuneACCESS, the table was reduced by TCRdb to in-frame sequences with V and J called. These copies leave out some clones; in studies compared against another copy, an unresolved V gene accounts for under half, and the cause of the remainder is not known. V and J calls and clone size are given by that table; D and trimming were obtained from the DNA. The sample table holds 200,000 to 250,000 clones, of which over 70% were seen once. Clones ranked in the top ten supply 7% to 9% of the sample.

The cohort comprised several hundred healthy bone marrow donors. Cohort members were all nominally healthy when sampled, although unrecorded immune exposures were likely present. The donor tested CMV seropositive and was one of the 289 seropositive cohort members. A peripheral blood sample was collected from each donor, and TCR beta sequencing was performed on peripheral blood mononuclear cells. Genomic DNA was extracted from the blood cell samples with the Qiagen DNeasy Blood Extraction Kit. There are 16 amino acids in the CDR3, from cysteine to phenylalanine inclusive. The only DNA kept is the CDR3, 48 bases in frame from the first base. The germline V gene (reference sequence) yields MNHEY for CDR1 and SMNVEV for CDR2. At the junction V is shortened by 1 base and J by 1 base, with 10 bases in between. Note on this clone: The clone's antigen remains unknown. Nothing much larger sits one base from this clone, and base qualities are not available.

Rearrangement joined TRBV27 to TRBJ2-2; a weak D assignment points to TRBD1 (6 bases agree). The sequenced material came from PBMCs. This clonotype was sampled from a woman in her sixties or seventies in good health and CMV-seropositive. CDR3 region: CASSLFGGRNTGELFF. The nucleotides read TGTGCCAGCAGTTTATTTGGGGGCCGGAACACCGGGGAGCTGTTTTTT.